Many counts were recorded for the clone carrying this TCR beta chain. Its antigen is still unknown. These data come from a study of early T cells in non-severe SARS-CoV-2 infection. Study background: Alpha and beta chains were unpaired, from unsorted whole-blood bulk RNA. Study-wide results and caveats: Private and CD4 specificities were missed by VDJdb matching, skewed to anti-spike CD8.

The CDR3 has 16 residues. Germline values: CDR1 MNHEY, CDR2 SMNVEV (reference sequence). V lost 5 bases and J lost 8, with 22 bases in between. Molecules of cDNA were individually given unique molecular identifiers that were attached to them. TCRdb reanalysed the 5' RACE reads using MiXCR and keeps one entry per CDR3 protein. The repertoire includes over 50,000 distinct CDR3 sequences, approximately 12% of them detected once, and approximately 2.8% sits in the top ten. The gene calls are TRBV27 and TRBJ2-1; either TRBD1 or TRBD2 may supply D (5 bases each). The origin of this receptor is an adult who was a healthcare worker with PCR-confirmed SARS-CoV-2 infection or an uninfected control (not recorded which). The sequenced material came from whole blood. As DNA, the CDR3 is TGTGCCAGCAGTCGTATTTGGGACCTTGGGGTCCATGAGCAGTTCTTC. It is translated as CASSRIWDLGVHEQFF.